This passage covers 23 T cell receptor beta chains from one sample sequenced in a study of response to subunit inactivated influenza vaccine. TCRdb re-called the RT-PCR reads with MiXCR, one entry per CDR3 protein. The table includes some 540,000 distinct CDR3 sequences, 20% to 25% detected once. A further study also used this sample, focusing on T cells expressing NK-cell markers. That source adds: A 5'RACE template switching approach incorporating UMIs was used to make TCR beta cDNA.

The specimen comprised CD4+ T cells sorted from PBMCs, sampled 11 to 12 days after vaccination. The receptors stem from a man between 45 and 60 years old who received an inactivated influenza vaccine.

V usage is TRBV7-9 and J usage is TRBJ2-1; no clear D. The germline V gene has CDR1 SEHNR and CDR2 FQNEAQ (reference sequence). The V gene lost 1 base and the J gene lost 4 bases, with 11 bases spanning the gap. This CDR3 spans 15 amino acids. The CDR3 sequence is CASSLVRGNYNEQFF. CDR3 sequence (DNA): TGTGCCAGCAGCTTAGTGAGAGGCAATTACAATGAGCAGTTCTTC.

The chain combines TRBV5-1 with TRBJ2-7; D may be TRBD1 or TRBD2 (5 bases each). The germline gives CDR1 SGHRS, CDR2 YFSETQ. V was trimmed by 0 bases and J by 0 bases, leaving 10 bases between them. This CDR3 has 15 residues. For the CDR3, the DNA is TGCGCCAGCAGCTTGGGAGGGGCCTACTCCTACGAGCAGTACTTC. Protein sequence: CASSLGGAYSYEQYF.

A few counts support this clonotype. The CDR3 nucleotides are TGTGCCAGCAGTTACCCAGACAATACGCAGTATTTT. Translating it yields CASSYPDNTQYF. This rearrangement joins TRBV6-7 to TRBJ2-3; no clear D. TRBV6-7 carries the ORF label, with uncertain function. V was trimmed by 2 bases and J by 7 bases, leaving 7 bases between them. The CDR3 spans 12 residues.

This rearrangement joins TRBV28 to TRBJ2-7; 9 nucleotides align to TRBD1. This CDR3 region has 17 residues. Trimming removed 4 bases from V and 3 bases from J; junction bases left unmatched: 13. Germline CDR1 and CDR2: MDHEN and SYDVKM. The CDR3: CASSSLMTDRGVYEQYF. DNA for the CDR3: TGTGCCAGCAGTTCACTCATGACGGACAGGGGTGTCTACGAGCAGTACTTC.

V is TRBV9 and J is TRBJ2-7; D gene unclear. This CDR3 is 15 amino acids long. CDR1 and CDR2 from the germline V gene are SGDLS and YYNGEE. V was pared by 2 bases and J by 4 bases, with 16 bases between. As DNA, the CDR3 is TGTGCCAGCAGCGTCGACCTGGACGGAAAATACGAGCAGTACTTC. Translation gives CASSVDLDGKYEQYF.

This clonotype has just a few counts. CDR3 in amino acids: CAWNTGLAGGTDTQYF. In DNA form, the CDR3 reads TGTGCCTGGAATACCGGACTAGCGGGGGGTACAGATACGCAGTATTTT. The chain combines TRBV30 with TRBJ2-3, with 14 bases lining up with TRBD2. V lost 4 bases, J lost 3 bases, and 6 bases stayed unmatched. The CDR3 sequence is 16 residues long. Germline loops: CDR1 GTSNPN, CDR2 SVGIG (reference sequence).

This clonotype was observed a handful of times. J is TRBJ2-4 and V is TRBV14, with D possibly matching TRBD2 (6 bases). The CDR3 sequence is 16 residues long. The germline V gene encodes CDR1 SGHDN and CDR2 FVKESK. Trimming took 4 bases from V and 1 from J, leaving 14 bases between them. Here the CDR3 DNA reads TGTGCCAGCAGCCCCGGGGAGGTGCGGGCCAAAAACATTCAGTACTTC. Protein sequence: CASSPGEVRAKNIQYF.

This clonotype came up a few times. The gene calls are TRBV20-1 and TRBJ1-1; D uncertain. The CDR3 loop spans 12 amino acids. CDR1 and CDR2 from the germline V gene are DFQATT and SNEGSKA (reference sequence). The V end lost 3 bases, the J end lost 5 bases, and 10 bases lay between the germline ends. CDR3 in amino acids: CSARVPETEAFF. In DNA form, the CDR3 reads TGCAGTGCTAGGGTACCCGAAACTGAAGCTTTCTTT.

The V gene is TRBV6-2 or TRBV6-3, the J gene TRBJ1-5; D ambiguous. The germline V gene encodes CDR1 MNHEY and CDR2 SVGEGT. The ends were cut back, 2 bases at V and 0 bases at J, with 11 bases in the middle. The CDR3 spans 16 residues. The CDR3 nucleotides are TGTGCCAGCAGTTACGCAGGAGCTTATAGCAATCAGCCCCAGCATTTT. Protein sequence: CASSYAGAYSNQPQHF.

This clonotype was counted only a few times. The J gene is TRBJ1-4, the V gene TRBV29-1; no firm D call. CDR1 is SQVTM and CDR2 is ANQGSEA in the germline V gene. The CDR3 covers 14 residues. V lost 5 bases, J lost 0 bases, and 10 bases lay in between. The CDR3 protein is CSVKEVATNEKLFF. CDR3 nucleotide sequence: TGCAGCGTTAAGGAGGTTGCAACTAATGAAAAACTGTTTTTT.

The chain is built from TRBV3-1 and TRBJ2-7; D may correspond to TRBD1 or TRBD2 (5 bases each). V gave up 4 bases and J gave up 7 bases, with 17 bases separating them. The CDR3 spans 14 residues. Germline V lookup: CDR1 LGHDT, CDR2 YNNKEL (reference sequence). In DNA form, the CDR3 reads TGTGCCAGCAGCCCTTTCCCCGGGGCTAGGGAGCAGTACTTC. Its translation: CASSPFPGAREQYF.

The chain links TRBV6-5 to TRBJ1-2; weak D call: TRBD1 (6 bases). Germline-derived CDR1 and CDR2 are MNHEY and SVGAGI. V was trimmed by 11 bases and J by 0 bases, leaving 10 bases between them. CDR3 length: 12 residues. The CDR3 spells CAGGHPNYGYTF. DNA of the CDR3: TGTGCCGGGGGACACCCTAACTATGGCTACACCTTC.

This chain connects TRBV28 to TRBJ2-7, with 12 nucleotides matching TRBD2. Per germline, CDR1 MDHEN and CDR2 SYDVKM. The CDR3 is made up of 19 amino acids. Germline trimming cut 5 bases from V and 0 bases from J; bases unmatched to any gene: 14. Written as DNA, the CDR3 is TGTGCCAGCAGTCCAATCCGACTAGCGGGAGCCCTGTTCTCCTACGAGCAGTACTTC. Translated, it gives CASSPIRLAGALFSYEQYF.

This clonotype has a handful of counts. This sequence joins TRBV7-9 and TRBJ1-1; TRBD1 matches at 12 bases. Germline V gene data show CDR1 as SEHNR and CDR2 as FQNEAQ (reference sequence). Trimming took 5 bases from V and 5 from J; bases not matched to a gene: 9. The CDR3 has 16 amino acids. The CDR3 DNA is TGTGCCAGCAGCCCCGGGACAGGGGGCGCGGGGACTGAAGCTTTCTTT. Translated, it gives CASSPGTGGAGTEAFF.

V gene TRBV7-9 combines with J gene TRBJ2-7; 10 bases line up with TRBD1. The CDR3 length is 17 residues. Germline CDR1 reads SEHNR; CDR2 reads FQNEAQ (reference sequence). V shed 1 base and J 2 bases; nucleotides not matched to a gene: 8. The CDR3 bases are TGTGCCAGCAGCTTAGGATTGGGGACAGGGGTACCCTACGAGCAGTACTTC. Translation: CASSLGLGTGVPYEQYF.

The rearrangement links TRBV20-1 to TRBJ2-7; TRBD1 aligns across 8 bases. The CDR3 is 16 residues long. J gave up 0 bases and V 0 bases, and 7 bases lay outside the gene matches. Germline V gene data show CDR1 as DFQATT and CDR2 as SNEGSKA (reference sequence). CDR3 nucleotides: TGCAGTGCTAGAGATAGGGGCAGGGGGCACTCCTACGAGCAGTACTTC. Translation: CSARDRGRGHSYEQYF.

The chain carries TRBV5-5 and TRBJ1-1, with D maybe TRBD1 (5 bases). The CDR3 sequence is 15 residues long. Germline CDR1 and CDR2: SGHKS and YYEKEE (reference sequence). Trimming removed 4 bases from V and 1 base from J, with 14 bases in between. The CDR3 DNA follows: TGTGCCAGCAGCGGGGGGTCGGGATCGAACACTGAAGCTTTCTTT. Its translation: CASSGGSGSNTEAFF.

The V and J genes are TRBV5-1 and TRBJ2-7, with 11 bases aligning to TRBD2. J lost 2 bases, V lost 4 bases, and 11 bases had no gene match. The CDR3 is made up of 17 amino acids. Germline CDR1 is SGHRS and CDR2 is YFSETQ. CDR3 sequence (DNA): TGCGCCAGCAGCCCCATACCCACTAGCGGGAGCCCCTACGAGCAGTACTTC. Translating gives CASSPIPTSGSPYEQYF.

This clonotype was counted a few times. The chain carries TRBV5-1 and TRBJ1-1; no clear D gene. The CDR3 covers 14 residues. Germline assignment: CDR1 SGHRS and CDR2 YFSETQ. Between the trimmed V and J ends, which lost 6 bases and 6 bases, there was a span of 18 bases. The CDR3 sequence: CASTLGESNAEAFF. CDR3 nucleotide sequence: TGCGCCAGCACCCTCGGGGAATCCAACGCTGAAGCTTTCTTT.

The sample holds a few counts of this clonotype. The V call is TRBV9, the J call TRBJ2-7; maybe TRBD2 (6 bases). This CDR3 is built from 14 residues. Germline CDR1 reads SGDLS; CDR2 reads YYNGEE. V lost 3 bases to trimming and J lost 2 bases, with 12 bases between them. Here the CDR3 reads CASSAGVVPYEQYF. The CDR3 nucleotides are TGTGCCAGCAGCGCGGGAGTGGTCCCCTACGAGCAGTACTTC. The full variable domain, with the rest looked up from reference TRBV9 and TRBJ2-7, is DSGVTQTPKHLITATGQRVTLRCSPRSGDLSVYWYQQSLDQGLQFLIQYYNGEERAKGNILERFSAQQFPDLHSELNLSSLELGDSALYFCASSAGVVPYEQYFGPGTRLTVT.

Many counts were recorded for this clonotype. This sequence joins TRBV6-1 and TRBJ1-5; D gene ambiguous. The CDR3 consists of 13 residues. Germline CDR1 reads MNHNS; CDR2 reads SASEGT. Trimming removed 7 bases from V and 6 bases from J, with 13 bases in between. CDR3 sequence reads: CASTETLSQPQHF. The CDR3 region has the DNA TGTGCCAGCACGGAGACTCTCTCTCAGCCCCAGCATTTT.

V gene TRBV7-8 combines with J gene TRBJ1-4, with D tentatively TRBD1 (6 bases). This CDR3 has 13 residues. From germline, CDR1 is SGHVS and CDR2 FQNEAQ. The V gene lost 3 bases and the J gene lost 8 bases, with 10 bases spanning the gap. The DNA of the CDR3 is TGTGCCAGCAGCTTCAGGGGAGAAGAAAAACTGTTTTTT. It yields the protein CASSFRGEEKLFF.

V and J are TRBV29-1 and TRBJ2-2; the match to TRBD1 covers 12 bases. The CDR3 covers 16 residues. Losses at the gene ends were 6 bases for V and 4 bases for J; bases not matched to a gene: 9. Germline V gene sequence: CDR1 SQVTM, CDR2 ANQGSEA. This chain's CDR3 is CSVYRGTGGPTGELFF. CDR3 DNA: TGCAGCGTCTACCGGGGGACAGGGGGCCCCACCGGGGAGCTGTTTTTT.